This T cell receptor (beta chain) was obtained from a study of blood T cells in healthy people across ages. Study-level points and caveats: Diversity figures derived from one million T cells were judged to underestimate the true value.

Ranging in age from about 6 to 95, the donors were healthy Caucasian individuals from Russia. Note on this clonotype: The antigen is not known.

A sample-barcoded 5' primer and a J-beta primer mix were used in a second PCR of about 7 to 11 cycles. Each of the cDNA molecules was tagged by a template-switch adaptor with 12 random nucleotides. TCRdb ran MiXCR on the 5' RACE reads and lists one entry per CDR3 protein. This table has some 880,000 distinct CDR3 sequences, 35% to 40% appearing once. The clonotype originates from a man in his late teens or twenties in good health. Sequencing was performed on blood.

CDR3 sequence (DNA): TGTGCCAGCAGCTGGGGGACAGGGAGAGGCAATGAGCAGTTCTTC. Its protein is CASSWGTGRGNEQFF. V gene TRBV5-6 combines with J gene TRBJ2-1; 9 nucleotides align to TRBD1. The V gene's germline CDR1 is SGHDT and CDR2 YYEEEE. V trimming: 3 bases; J trimming: 6 bases; junction bases outside the gene matches: 7. CDR3 size: 15 residues.